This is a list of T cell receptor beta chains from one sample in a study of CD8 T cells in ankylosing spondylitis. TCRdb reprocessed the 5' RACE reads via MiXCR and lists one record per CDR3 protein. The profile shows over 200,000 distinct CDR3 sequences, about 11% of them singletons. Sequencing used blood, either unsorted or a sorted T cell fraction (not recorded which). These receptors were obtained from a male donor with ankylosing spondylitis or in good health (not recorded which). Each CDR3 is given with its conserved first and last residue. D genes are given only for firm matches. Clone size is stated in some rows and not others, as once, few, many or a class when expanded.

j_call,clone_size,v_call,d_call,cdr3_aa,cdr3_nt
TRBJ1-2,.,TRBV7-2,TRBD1,CASSIQGALPRADGYTF,TGTGCCAGCAGCATACAGGGGGCGCTTCCTCGGGCCGATGGCTACACCTTC
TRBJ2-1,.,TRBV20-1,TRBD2,CSARGGDYSYNEQFF,TGCAGTGCTAGAGGTGGGGACTACTCCTACAATGAGCAGTTCTTC
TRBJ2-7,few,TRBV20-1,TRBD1,CSATPGTAGSEQYF,TGCAGTGCTACACCCGGGACAGCCGGGTCAGAGCAGTACTTC
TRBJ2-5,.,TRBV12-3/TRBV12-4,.,CASSFSRQETQYF,TGTGCCAGCAGTTTTTCCAGGCAAGAGACCCAGTACTTC
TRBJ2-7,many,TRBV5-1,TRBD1,CASSSTGTGLGEQYF,TGCGCCAGCAGCTCCACCGGGACAGGTTTAGGCGAGCAGTACTTC
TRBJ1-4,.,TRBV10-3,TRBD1,CAISETGGGTDEKLFF,TGTGCCATCAGTGAAACAGGGGGCGGGACGGATGAAAAACTGTTTTTT
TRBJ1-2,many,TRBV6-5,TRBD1,CASSQQGGGYTF,TGTGCCAGCAGTCAACAGGGGGGCGGCTACACCTTC
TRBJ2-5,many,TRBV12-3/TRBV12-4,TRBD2,CASSGLAGNQYF,TGTGCCAGCAGCGGACTAGCGGGGAACCAGTACTTC
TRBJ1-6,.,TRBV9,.,CASSVEVAQTALHF,TGTGCCAGCAGCGTCGAGGTGGCACAGACCGCCCTCCACTTT
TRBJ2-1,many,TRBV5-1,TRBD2,CASSTGLAAYNEQFF,TGCGCCAGCAGCACGGGACTAGCGGCCTACAATGAGCAGTTCTTC
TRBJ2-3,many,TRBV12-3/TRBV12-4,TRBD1,CASSLGGGADTQYF,TGTGCCAGCAGTTTAGGAGGGGGCGCAGATACGCAGTATTTT
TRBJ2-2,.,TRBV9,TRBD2,CASSVRATSGGPNTGELFF,TGTGCCAGCAGCGTTCGAGCGACTAGCGGGGGGCCGAACACCGGGGAGCTGTTTTTT
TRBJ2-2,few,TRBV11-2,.,CASSLGGKGTRGTGELFF,TGTGCCAGCAGCTTAGGGGGGAAAGGGACCCGAGGCACCGGGGAGCTGTTTTTT
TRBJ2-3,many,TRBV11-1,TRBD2,CASSTTSGGLDTQYF,TGTGCCAGCAGCACGACTAGCGGGGGGTTAGATACGCAGTATTTT
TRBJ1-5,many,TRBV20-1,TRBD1,CSAGKQGVRNQPQHF,TGCAGTGCTGGCAAACAGGGGGTTAGGAATCAGCCCCAGCATTTT
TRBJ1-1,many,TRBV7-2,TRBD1,CASSPGQGSNTEAFF,TGTGCCAGCAGCCCGGGACAGGGGTCTAACACTGAAGCTTTCTTT
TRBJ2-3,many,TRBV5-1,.,CASSGRTDTDTQYF,TGCGCCAGCAGCGGCAGGACCGACACAGATACGCAGTATTTT
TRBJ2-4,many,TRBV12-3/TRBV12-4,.,CASAGSKNIQYF,TGTGCCAGCGCAGGTTCCAAAAACATTCAGTACTTC
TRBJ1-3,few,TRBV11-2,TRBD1,CASCEQGGFTRSGNTIYF,TGTGCCAGCTGCGAACAGGGGGGCTTCACCCGCTCTGGAAACACCATATATTTT
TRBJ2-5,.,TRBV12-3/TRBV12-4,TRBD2,CASSATLAGEGETQYF,TGTGCCAGCAGTGCCACACTAGCGGGGGAAGGGGAGACCCAGTACTTC